This TCR beta chain was captured by sequencing in a study of shared clonotypes between healthy human individuals. Whole-study results and caveats: Clonotype sharing among donors was thought likely to change with sequencing depth. Larger estimated richness was generally seen in naive subsets than in memory subsets. When naive CD4 clonotypes were compared across a few donors, approximately 5% were shared.

A word on this clone: Its antigen is undetermined. Additional DNA sequences in this sample encode the identical CDR3.

The germline V gene encodes CDR1 KGHSH and CDR2 LQKENI. The CDR3 has 14 amino acids. Trimming took off 2 bases at V and 4 bases at J, with 12 bases between the two ends. Clones were read by immunoSEQ multiplex PCR, and TCRdb kept only the in-frame ones, dropping some. The data show millions of clones, approximately 92% seen once. Sequencing was carried out using naive CD4+ T cells sorted from blood. The sample's subset: CD45RA+ positively selected. The sequence derives from a man aged 18 to 29 in good health. The chain is built from TRBV18 and TRBJ2-7; the D gene is possibly TRBD1 (7 bases). DNA for the CDR3: TGTGCCAGCTCACCATCGGCAGGGGGGTACGAGCAGTACTTC. It translates to CASSPSAGGYEQYF.